Each of the 28 T cell receptor beta chains below was sequenced from the same sample in a study of cytotoxic CD8 clonotypes in ibrutinib-treated CLL. The table came from immunoSEQ multiplex PCR; TCRdb's copy has only in-frame clones and leaves some out. The sample contains some 81,000 clones, roughly 77% of which appear only once. The sample here was PBMCs, taken after 12 months of ibrutinib treatment. The receptors were sampled from a human donor with chronic lymphocytic leukemia.

This chain uses TRBV7-8 with TRBJ1-5, with D possibly TRBD1 on 5 matching bases. The V and J ends lost 1 base and 0 bases respectively, with 13 bases between them. Germline values: CDR1 SGHVS, CDR2 FQNEAQ. The length of the CDR3 is 17 residues. In nucleotides, the CDR3 is TGTGCCAGCAGCTTAGAGCGGACACTGATTAGCAATCAGCCCCAGCATTTT. As protein: CASSLERTLISNQPQHF. The full variable domain, its missing parts supplied by reference TRBV7-8 and TRBJ1-5, is GAGVSQSPRYKVAKRGQDVALRCDPISGHVSLFWYQQALGQGPEFLTYFQNEAQLDKSGLPSDRFFAERPEGSVSTLKIQRTQQEDSAVYLCASSLERTLISNQPQHFGDGTRLSIL.

The chain uses TRBV11-2 and TRBJ2-5, with D unclear. The CDR3 totals 15 residues. Germline V gives CDR1 SGHAT, CDR2 FQNNGV. V was shortened by 5 bases and J by 0 bases, with 13 bases between the two germline ends. CDR3 region: CASSLGQADQETQYF. The DNA of the CDR3 is TGTGCCAGCAGCCTGGGCCAGGCGGACCAAGAGACCCAGTACTTC.

The chain employs TRBV7-9 and TRBJ1-4; D is perhaps TRBD1 (5 bases). Trimming removed 2 bases from V and 10 bases from J, with 14 bases in between. CDR3 length: 14 amino acids. The germline V gene has CDR1 SEHNR and CDR2 FQNEAQ (reference sequence). CDR3 loop: CASSLRQPGGKLFF. DNA for the CDR3: TGTGCCAGCAGCTTAAGGCAGCCGGGGGGAAAACTGTTTTTT.

This chain links TRBV28 with TRBJ1-4; TRBD1 aligns across 7 bases. Trimming cost V 7 bases and J 7 bases; bases outside gene matches: 9. CDR3 length: 14 residues. CDR1 and CDR2 from the germline V gene are MDHEN and SYDVKM. The DNA for the CDR3 is TGTGCCAGCACCATGGGGACAGCGGGTGAAAAACTGTTTTTT. Translation gives CASTMGTAGEKLFF.

The chain has TRBV6-5 and TRBJ1-2, with no clear D. The ends were cut back, 11 bases at V and 3 bases at J, with 16 bases in the middle. The CDR3 is made up of 13 amino acids. Germline V lookup: CDR1 MNHEY, CDR2 SVGAGI. CDR3 nucleotides: TGTGCCTCCAGCGGGTCCGGAGACTATGGCTACACCTTC. Its protein is CASSGSGDYGYTF.

The chain links TRBV10-3 to TRBJ1-2; D gene uncertain. The CDR3 sequence is 14 residues long. The germline V and J ends were trimmed by 1 base and 2 bases, with 8 bases remaining between them. CDR1 ENHRY and CDR2 SYGVKD come from the germline V gene. The CDR3 loop reads CAISEFQANYGYTF. Here the CDR3 DNA reads TGTGCCATCAGTGAGTTTCAGGCCAACTATGGCTACACCTTC.

This clone was seen only once. This chain connects TRBV7-9 to TRBJ1-1; no clear D. The germline V gene has CDR1 SEHNR and CDR2 FQNEAQ (reference sequence). With 2 bases removed from V and 1 base from J, the gap between germline ends came to 8 bases. CDR3 length: 14 residues. The CDR3 region is CASSLTPENTEAFF. DNA of the CDR3: TGTGCCAGCAGCTTAACGCCAGAGAACACTGAAGCTTTCTTT.

This clone was counted a few times. This chain links TRBV10-2 with TRBJ2-1; D is uncertain. Trimming removed 4 bases at V and 1 base at J, with 11 bases between. CDR3 size: 15 residues. Germline V lookup: CDR1 WSHSY, CDR2 SAAADI. CDR3 in amino acids: CASSGAPRSYNEQFF. The CDR3 DNA reads as TGCGCCAGCAGTGGGGCACCTCGATCCTACAATGAGCAGTTCTTC.

This clone has just a few counts. The chain couples TRBV5-1 to TRBJ1-1; no definite D call. Germline assignment: CDR1 SGHRS and CDR2 YFSETQ. CDR3 size: 14 residues. V was clipped by 3 bases and J by 1 base, with 10 bases between them. The DNA of the CDR3 is TGCGCCAGCAGCTCCAATGACGGGAACACTGAAGCTTTCTTT. Translation gives CASSSNDGNTEAFF. The whole variable domain, remainder taken from reference TRBV5-1 and TRBJ1-1, is KAGVTQTPRYLIKTRGQQVTLSCSPISGHRSVSWYQQTPGQGLQFLFEYFSETQRNKGNFPGRFSGRQFSNSRSEMNVSTLELGDSALYLCASSSNDGNTEAFFGQGTRLTVV.

The V gene is TRBV28, the J gene TRBJ1-3; D unresolved. There are 12 residues in the CDR3. The V and J ends lost 5 bases and 8 bases respectively, with 10 bases between them. The germline CDR1 and CDR2 sequences are MDHEN and SYDVKM. In DNA, the CDR3 is TGTGCCAGCAGTCTTGACCAAGACACCATATATTTT. Amino acid sequence: CASSLDQDTIYF.

The chain couples TRBV19 to TRBJ1-6; the match to TRBD1 covers 7 bases. The CDR3 sequence is 14 residues long. V trimming: 5 bases; J trimming: 10 bases; junction bases outside the gene matches: 8. Germline CDR1 reads LNHDA; CDR2 reads SQIVND (reference sequence). CDR3 residues: CASSPQTGHSPLHF. In DNA, the CDR3 is TGTGCCAGTAGTCCTCAGACAGGGCACTCACCCCTCCACTTT. Supplemented by reference TRBV19 and TRBJ1-6, the full variable domain reads DGGITQSPKYLFRKEGQNVTLSCEQNLNHDAMYWYRQDPGQGLRLIYYSQIVNDFQKGDIAEGYSVSREKKESFPLTVTSAQKNPTAFYLCASSPQTGHSPLHFGNGTRLTVT.

The rearrangement uses TRBV7-3 and TRBJ2-2, with D possibly called TRBD1 or TRBD2 (5 bases each). The V gene lost 5 bases and the J gene lost 5 bases, with 15 bases spanning the gap. Germline CDR1 is SGHTA and CDR2 is FQGTGA. This CDR3 has 15 residues. The CDR3 sequence is CASSQTGPGTGELFF. Here the CDR3 DNA reads TGTGCCAGCAGCCAAACGGGACCGGGGACCGGGGAGCTGTTTTTT.

The V call is TRBV19, the J call TRBJ1-1, with D unresolved. Trimming took 3 bases from V and 0 from J, leaving 5 bases between them. The CDR3 contains 13 residues. The germline V gene has CDR1 LNHDA and CDR2 SQIVND (reference sequence). CDR3 DNA: TGTGCCAGTAGTATGTGGGTGAACACTGAAGCTTTCTTT. Residues: CASSMWVNTEAFF.

This clone was seen more than once but under ten times. The rearrangement links TRBV11-3 to TRBJ2-1; 10 positions agree with TRBD1. Germline CDR1 is SGHNT and CDR2 is YENEEA. The CDR3 is made up of 15 amino acids. V was pared by 5 bases and J by 4 bases, with 5 bases of the junction left unmatched. Here the CDR3 DNA reads TGTGCCAGCAGCACTCCGGGACAGGGGTACAATGAGCAGTTCTTC. It specifies CASSTPGQGYNEQFF.

The gene calls are TRBV7-2 and TRBJ2-7; unclear D gene. The germline V and J ends were trimmed by 5 bases and 0 bases, with 11 bases remaining between them. Germline CDR1 is SGHTA and CDR2 is FQGNSA. The CDR3 has 14 residues. The DNA for the CDR3 is TGTGCCAGCAGCAGAGACCCCAACTCCTACGAGCAGTACTTC. It yields the protein CASSRDPNSYEQYF.

This rearrangement joins TRBV12-5 to TRBJ2-5, with no clear D. CDR1 and CDR2 (germline): LGHNT, FRNRAP. The CDR3 totals 12 residues. With 2 bases removed from V and 9 bases from J, the gap between germline ends came to 10 bases. The CDR3 sequence: CASGLTLGPQYF. The CDR3 DNA is TGTGCTAGTGGTTTGACTCTAGGGCCCCAGTACTTC.

The chain links TRBV11-3 to TRBJ2-1, with D possibly matching TRBD2 (6 bases). Germline V gives CDR1 SGHNT, CDR2 YENEEA. Trimming stripped 4 bases from V and 5 bases from J, with 12 bases between. The CDR3 extends over 14 amino acids. The CDR3 here is CASSSAGSHNEQFF. CDR3 DNA sequence: TGTGCCAGCAGCTCAGCCGGGAGTCACAATGAGCAGTTCTTC.

The rearrangement links TRBV10-3 to TRBJ2-2; D may be TRBD1 (6 bases). The CDR3 covers 15 residues. V was cut by 2 bases and J by 3 bases, with 10 bases left in between. The germline V gene encodes CDR1 ENHRY and CDR2 SYGVKD. The CDR3 DNA reads TGTGCCATCAGTGAGACCCCAGGGGACACCGGGGAGCTGTTTTTT. Protein: CAISETPGDTGELFF.

This clone has a handful of counts. The CDR3 nucleotides read TGTGCCAGCAGACCTACAGGGGTCTATGGCTACACCTTC. Protein sequence: CASRPTGVYGYTF. The chain uses TRBV6-6 and TRBJ1-2, with 7 bases that match TRBD1. Germline CDR1 MNHNY, CDR2 SVGAGI (reference sequence). The ends lost 6 bases at V and 4 bases at J; junction bases unmatched: 5. The CDR3 loop spans 13 amino acids.

The chain carries TRBV29-1 and TRBJ2-1; D is ambiguous. V lost 3 bases, J lost 0 bases, and 9 bases lay in between. Looked up from germline, CDR1 is SQVTM and CDR2 is ANQGSEA. The CDR3 is 14 residues long. The CDR3 DNA is TGCAGCGTTGATAAGTCCAGCTCCTACAATGAGCAGTTCTTC. Encoded protein: CSVDKSSSYNEQFF.

The chain joins TRBV18 to TRBJ1-1; D gene unclear. Germline loops: CDR1 KGHSH, CDR2 LQKENI. V lost 3 bases and J 0 bases, leaving 11 bases between the germline ends. The CDR3 totals 15 residues. The CDR3 sequence: CASSPTGLMNTEAFF. The CDR3 DNA reads as TGTGCCAGCTCACCTACCGGGCTAATGAACACTGAAGCTTTCTTT.

The rearrangement joins TRBV28 to TRBJ2-2; D is tentatively TRBD1 or TRBD2 (5 bases each). This CDR3 contains 15 residues. Trimming left V 6 bases short and J 3 bases short, with 14 bases between. Germline V gives CDR1 MDHEN, CDR2 SYDVKM. CDR3 nucleotides: TGTGCCAGCAGCTCCGGGGACGGAGACACCGGGGAGCTGTTTTTT. Protein: CASSSGDGDTGELFF.

The V and J genes are TRBV11-2 and TRBJ2-5; TRBD2 aligns across 11 bases. The trim removed 5 bases at V and 7 bases at J, leaving 12 bases unmatched. This CDR3 contains 16 residues. Per the germline V gene, CDR1 is SGHAT and CDR2 is FQNNGV. CDR3 nucleotide sequence: TGTGCCAGCAGCGGCCGCCTTACTAGCGGGGGAGGGACCCAGTACTTC. It codes for CASSGRLTSGGGTQYF. Filled out from reference TRBV11-2 and TRBJ2-5, the complete variable domain reads EAGVAQSPRYKIIEKRQSVAFWCNPISGHATLYWYQQILGQGPKLLIQFQNNGVVDDSQLPKDRFSAERLKGVDSTLKIQPAKLEDSAVYLCASSGRLTSGGGTQYFGPGTRLLVL.

The CDR3 DNA reads TGCGCCAGCAGCCCCCAGACGGATCCCACGGATGAGCAGTTCTTC. It codes for CASSPQTDPTDEQFF. The chain has TRBV5-1 and TRBJ2-1; D ambiguous. Between the trimmed V and J ends, which lost 4 bases and 8 bases, there was a span of 19 bases. The CDR3 is made up of 15 amino acids. Germline V gene sequence: CDR1 SGHRS, CDR2 YFSETQ.

The J gene is TRBJ2-1, the V gene TRBV4-3; D is possibly TRBD1 (6 bases). The CDR3 is made up of 19 amino acids. Deletions cut 1 base from V and 0 bases from J, with 19 bases between. CDR1 and CDR2 (germline): LGHNA, YSLEER. CDR3: CASSQVVTGGPGSYNEQFF. DNA of the CDR3: TGCGCCAGCAGCCAAGTGGTGACAGGTGGGCCAGGCTCCTACAATGAGCAGTTCTTC.

The rearrangement links TRBV28 to TRBJ1-1; the D gene is possibly TRBD1 (5 bases). CDR3 length: 16 residues. Germline CDR1 reads MDHEN; CDR2 reads SYDVKM. The V and J ends lost 3 bases and 3 bases respectively, with 17 bases between them. The CDR3 bases are TGTGCCAGCAGTTTCAAGGTTCCGGGGGGTTACACTGAAGCTTTCTTT. This gives the protein CASSFKVPGGYTEAFF.

This sequence joins TRBV5-6 and TRBJ2-7; no definite D call. V lost 3 bases and J 6 bases, leaving 16 bases between the germline ends. This CDR3 region has 14 residues. CDR1 and CDR2 from the germline V gene are SGHDT and YYEEEE. This chain's CDR3 is CASSSSPRGLEQYF. The CDR3 DNA is TGTGCCAGCAGCTCCTCCCCCCGCGGCCTCGAGCAGTACTTC.

The CDR3 nucleotides are TGTGCCAGCAGCTTAGATACCCCGAAAGAGACCCAGTACTTC. This codes for CASSLDTPKETQYF. The rearrangement uses TRBV11-2 and TRBJ2-5, with D unresolved. Trimming shortened V by 0 bases and J by 3 bases, and 8 bases separated the two germline ends. From germline, CDR1 is SGHAT and CDR2 FQNNGV. The CDR3 is 14 amino acids.